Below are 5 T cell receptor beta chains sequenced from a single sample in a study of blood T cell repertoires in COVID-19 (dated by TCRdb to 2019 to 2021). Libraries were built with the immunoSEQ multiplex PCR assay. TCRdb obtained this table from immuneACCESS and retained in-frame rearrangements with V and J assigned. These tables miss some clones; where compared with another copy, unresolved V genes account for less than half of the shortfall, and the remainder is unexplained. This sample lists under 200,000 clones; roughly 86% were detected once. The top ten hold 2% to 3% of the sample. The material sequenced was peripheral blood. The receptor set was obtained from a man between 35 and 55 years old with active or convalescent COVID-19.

CDR3 nucleotides: TGTGCCAGCACCCGACTAGCGGCAGGGAATGAGCAGTTCTTC. Translation gives CASTRLAAGNEQFF. V usage is TRBV2 and J usage is TRBJ2-1, with 9 positions matching TRBD2. This CDR3 region has 14 residues. The junction had 8 bases not matched to a gene; V was cut back by 7 bases and J by 7 bases. The germline CDR1 and CDR2 sequences are SNHLY and FYNNEI.

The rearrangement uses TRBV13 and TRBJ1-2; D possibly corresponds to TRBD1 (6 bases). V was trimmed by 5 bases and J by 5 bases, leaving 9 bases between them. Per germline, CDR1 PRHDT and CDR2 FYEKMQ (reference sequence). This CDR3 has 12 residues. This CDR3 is CASSLGQYGYTF. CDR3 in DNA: TGTGCCAGCAGCCTCGGACAGTATGGCTACACCTTC.

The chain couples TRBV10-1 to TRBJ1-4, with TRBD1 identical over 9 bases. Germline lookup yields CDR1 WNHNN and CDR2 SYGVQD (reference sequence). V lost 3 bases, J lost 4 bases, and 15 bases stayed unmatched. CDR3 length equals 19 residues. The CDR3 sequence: CASSDYPGGGTGHNEKLFF. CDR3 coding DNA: TGCGCCAGCAGTGACTACCCAGGGGGGGGGACAGGGCATAATGAAAAACTGTTTTTT.

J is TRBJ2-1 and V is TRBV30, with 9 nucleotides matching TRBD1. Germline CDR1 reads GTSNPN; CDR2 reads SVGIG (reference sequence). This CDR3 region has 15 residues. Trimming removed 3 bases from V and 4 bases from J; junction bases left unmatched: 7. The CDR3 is CAWSPTGGEYNEQFF. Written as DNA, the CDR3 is TGTGCCTGGAGCCCAACAGGGGGCGAATACAATGAGCAGTTCTTC. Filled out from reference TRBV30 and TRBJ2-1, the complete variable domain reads SQTIHQWPATLVQPVGSPLSLECTVEGTSNPNLYWYRQAAGRGLQLLFYSVGIGQISSEVPQNLSASRPQDRQFILSSKKLLLSDSGFYLCAWSPTGGEYNEQFFGPGTRLTVL.

This chain's CDR3 is CASSPLSRGNQPQHF. Written as DNA, the CDR3 is TGTGCCAGCAGCCCTCTTAGCAGGGGCAATCAGCCCCAGCATTTT. V and J are TRBV7-8 and TRBJ1-5; possible D gene TRBD1, 5 bases. This CDR3 contains 15 residues. Trimming cost V 5 bases and J 2 bases, with 13 bases left between them. The V gene's germline CDR1 is SGHVS and CDR2 FQNEAQ.